The present T cell receptor (beta chain) was sequenced within a study of tumor and adjacent non-tumor tissue in lung cancer. About the research overall: Patients comprised approximately eleven adenocarcinoma, 2 squamous cell carcinoma and 1 small cell lung cancer. Study results and caveats: Patients with more diverse tumor TCRs had worse survival. Tumor tissue had significantly higher TCR diversity than normal lung.

TCRbeta libraries were built with three rounds of nested PCR, modified from ARM-PCR. TCRdb passed the multiplex PCR reads through MiXCR, listing each CDR3 protein once. The table lists around 70,000 distinct CDR3 sequences, roughly 56% of them singletons. Comments on this clonotype: The antigen is not known. Relative to the germline gene, one junction end is altered; a read error may explain this.

The template was RNA from unsorted bulk tissue. Donors were chemotherapy-naive, newly diagnosed lung cancer surgical patients in China, August–November 2014. The sequence was obtained from a man aged 45-60 years with non-small cell lung cancer. Sequenced material: lung tumor tissue.

CDR3 bases: TGTGCCAGCAGCGCAGCGGGGACCGCGTCCGAGCAATACTTC. Translating gives CASSAAGTASEQYF. This chain uses TRBV28 with TRBJ2-7; 7 nucleotides line up with TRBD2. CDR3 length: 14 amino acids. Germline CDR1 reads MDHEN; CDR2 reads SYDVKM.